What follows is one T cell receptor (beta chain) and its context. Its antigen is as yet unknown. This table comes from immunoSEQ multiplex PCR, and its TCRdb copy is limited to in-frame clones, with some not included. The table lists some 17,000 clones, about 71% of them singletons. This CDR3 comprises 15 residues. Germline CDR1 reads SGHRS; CDR2 reads YFSETQ. The ends lost 0 bases at V and 10 bases at J; junction bases unmatched: 5. The data derive from a study of T cell clonotyping in hematopoietic cell transplantation. Study observations and caveats: Broader posttransplant TCR repertoire diversity was predicted by graft donor and pretransplant recipient Inverse Simpson Index values. No sorting was done, leaving CD4 and CD8 contributions mixed. At the given depth, recipient repertoires were over 95% de novo clonotypes. Pathologically expanded recipient clonotypes increased progressively from day 30 to day 180 as diversity fell.

The specimen sequenced was peripheral blood mononuclear cells. The rearrangement uses TRBV5-1 and TRBJ1-6; 9 bases are shared with TRBD1. This clonotype was sampled from a woman in her sixties or seventies in good health. Some clones in this sample may be carry-over from other donors' samples. For the CDR3, the DNA is TGCGCCAGCAGCTTGGCGGGACAGGGTCGATCACCCCTCCACTTT. Its protein product is CASSLAGQGRSPLHF. Full variable domain (outside the CDR3, taken from reference TRBV5-1 and TRBJ1-6): KAGVTQTPRYLIKTRGQQVTLSCSPISGHRSVSWYQQTPGQGLQFLFEYFSETQRNKGNFPGRFSGRQFSNSRSEMNVSTLELGDSALYLCASSLAGQGRSPLHFGNGTRLTVT.